This T cell receptor beta chain emerged from a study of cytomegalovirus exposure and HLA in healthy donors. Study results and caveats: Cytomegalovirus-associated status was assigned to 164 TCR beta chains.

TCRdb keeps only in-frame clones here, not all; method: immunoSEQ multiplex PCR. The sample holds hundreds of thousands of clones, approximately 90% seen once. V was clipped by 8 bases and J by 4 bases; unmatched bases: 17. The CDR3 totals 18 residues. Germline V gene sequence: CDR1 MGHRA, CDR2 YSYEKL. This clone has just one count. Antigen specificity is unknown. This chain uses TRBV4-1 with TRBJ2-3; 11 bases are a match to TRBD2. The specimen was PBMCs. The clonotype was recovered from a woman aged 18 to 35 in good health and CMV-seronegative. CDR3 protein: CASGASGGRTVVADTQYF. In nucleotides, the CDR3 is TGCGCCAGCGGGGCTAGCGGGGGGAGGACAGTGGTAGCAGATACGCAGTATTTT.